Detailed here is one T cell receptor beta chain. Its antigen remains unidentified. The data are from a study of cytomegalovirus exposure and HLA in healthy donors. PCR employed 60 Vbeta and 13 Jbeta primers. Only in-frame clones appear in the TCRdb table, and some are missing; sequencing was by immunoSEQ multiplex PCR. The sample has 110,000 to 150,000 clones, around 85% seen once. The CDR3 sequence is 15 residues long. In germline, CDR1 is SGHAT, CDR2 FQNNGV. Trimming pared 1 base from V and 0 bases from J, leaving 10 bases between. Study-level points and caveats: Trimming of TCR beta V- and J-genes showed a link, identified in a later analysis, to a missense DCLRE1C variant. Rarity held for most TCR sequences, but there were some public TCRs that occurred in many donors.

The sequence was obtained from a female donor in good health and CMV-seronegative. The rearrangement links TRBV11-2 to TRBJ2-7; D gene ambiguous. Input material: PBMCs. This CDR3 reads CASSLALLPSYEQYF. CDR3 nucleotide sequence: TGTGCCAGCAGCTTAGCTCTCCTTCCCTCCTACGAGCAGTACTTC.